Listed below are T cell receptor beta chains from one sample, sequenced in a study of a mutant IDH1 vaccine in newly diagnosed glioma. These receptors' targets are unknown. The table came from immunoSEQ multiplex PCR; TCRdb's copy has only in-frame clones and leaves some out. The sample has 45,000 or so clones, under 90% seen once. The sample in question was PBMCs, obtained from a glioma patient whose treatment included an IDH1 peptide vaccine. The receptors originated from a woman aged 40-49 years with glioma. Some clones in this sample may be carry-over from other donors' samples. CDR3s include the opening cysteine and the closing phenylalanine or tryptophan. D genes are given only for firm matches. The size field is filled for only some rows; it gives once, few, many or a size class.

CDR3nt | CDR3aa | abundance | j_gene | d_gene | v_gene
TGTGCCATCAGTGCCGGGGCGGACACTGAAGCTTTCTTT | CAISAGADTEAFF | . | TRBJ1-1 | . | TRBV10-3
TGCGCCAGCAGCTTGGGCCAGGGGGGGCGAGCTTTCTTT | CASSLGQGGRAFF | . | TRBJ1-1 | TRBD1 | TRBV5-1
TGTGCCAGCAGTGAACCCGGACAGGGAAATTCACCCCTCCACTTT | CASSEPGQGNSPLHF | once | TRBJ1-6 | TRBD1 | TRBV25-1
TGTGCCAGCAGCCAAGAGGTTGATCGGGGTCGGACCCAGTACTTC | CASSQEVDRGRTQYF | . | TRBJ2-5 | . | TRBV14
TGTGCCAGCAGCCTCTCCGACTTGGCGAGAGGGGGGGAGCTGTTTTTT | CASSLSDLARGGELFF | . | TRBJ2-2 | . | TRBV7-3
TGTGCCAGCAGCCGCGCCCAAAATGTGTATAGGGGGAACGGTGAAGCGGAAGCTTTCTTT | CASSRAQNVYRGNGEAEAFF | . | TRBJ1-1 | . | TRBV21-1
TGTGCCAGCAGTGAAGAAGCACTAGCAAACACCGGGGAGCTGTTTTTT | CASSEEALANTGELFF | . | TRBJ2-2 | . | TRBV2
TGCGCCAGCAGACCCGCCCCGACGGGCTCCTACGAGCAGTACTTC | CASRPAPTGSYEQYF | . | TRBJ2-7 | . | TRBV5-1
TGTGCCAGCAGCCAAAATCCAGAGGTGCGGGTAAACAATGAGCAGTTCTTC | CASSQNPEVRVNNEQFF | once | TRBJ2-1 | . | TRBV4-2
TGTGCCAGCAATTCGGGAAACACCATATATTTT | CASNSGNTIYF | few | TRBJ1-3 | . | TRBV9
TGTGCCAGCAGCATCCGCGGGGCACAGGGGGCATCTGGAAACACCATATATTTT | CASSIRGAQGASGNTIYF | . | TRBJ1-3 | TRBD1 | TRBV9
TGTGCCAGCAGTGATAGCGGGAGCTCCTACAATGAGCAGTTCTTC | CASSDSGSSYNEQFF | . | TRBJ2-1 | TRBD2 | TRBV9
TGTGCCAGCAAAGTGGGAGCGGAGGGGGGCTACACCTTC | CASKVGAEGGYTF | few | TRBJ1-2 | . | TRBV28
TGTGCCAGCAGCAAATACAGGGAAAAGGTATACTACGAGCAGTACTTC | CASSKYREKVYYEQYF | . | TRBJ2-7 | . | TRBV21-1
TGTGCCAGCTCTCCCCGGGACGACGAGCAGTACTTC | CASSPRDDEQYF | once | TRBJ2-7 | . | TRBV18
TGCGCCAGCAGCCAAGAGGACAGGGCTTTAGCTAACTATGGCTACACCTTC | CASSQEDRALANYGYTF | once | TRBJ1-2 | TRBD1 | TRBV4-1
TGTGCCAGCGGCGGGGAACAGGGGAATCAGCCCCAGCATTTT | CASGGEQGNQPQHF | medium-sized | TRBJ1-5 | TRBD1 | TRBV2
TGTGCCACCAGCGCAAGGGTCATGAACACTGAAGCTTTCTTT | CATSARVMNTEAFF | . | TRBJ1-1 | . | TRBV15
TGTGCCAGCAGCCAAAGGGGTTCTGTCCCGGCGAGCAATCAGCCCCAGCATTTT | CASSQRGSVPASNQPQHF | . | TRBJ1-5 | . | TRBV14
TGTGCCAGCAGTGAGACTAGCGGGAGCAATGAGCAGTTCTTC | CASSETSGSNEQFF | few | TRBJ2-1 | TRBD2 | TRBV6-4
TGTGCCAGCAGTTGCCTTCCCTACACAGATACGCAGTATTTT | CASSCLPYTDTQYF | . | TRBJ2-3 | . | TRBV6-7
TGTGCCACCAGCACAAGGAGCGGGAGGAACACAGATACGCAGTATTTT | CATSTRSGRNTDTQYF | few | TRBJ2-3 | TRBD2 | TRBV15
TGTGCCAGCGGCTGGGGCTCCTACGAGCAGTACTTC | CASGWGSYEQYF | . | TRBJ2-7 | . | TRBV5-4
TGCGCCAGCAGCCAAGCAACAGGGGGCTCGGAGACCCAGTACTTC | CASSQATGGSETQYF | . | TRBJ2-5 | TRBD1 | TRBV4-3
TGTGCCACCAGCCCTCGGGACAGGGGCGCAGATACGCAGTATTTT | CATSPRDRGADTQYF | . | TRBJ2-3 | TRBD1 | TRBV15
TGTGCCAGCAGTTCGGGACTAGTTGGCTACGAGCAGTACTTC | CASSSGLVGYEQYF | . | TRBJ2-7 | TRBD2 | TRBV5-8
TGTGCCATTTCGGACGGATTTAGCACAGATACGCAGTATTTT | CAISDGFSTDTQYF | . | TRBJ2-3 | . | TRBV19
TGTGCCAGCAGCCACTCACCTGATGAGCAGTTCTTC | CASSHSPDEQFF | . | TRBJ2-1 | . | TRBV27
TGTGCCAGTAGTATACCAGGAGCCAGCTATGGCTACACCTTC | CASSIPGASYGYTF | . | TRBJ1-2 | . | TRBV19
TGTGCCAGCAGTTACCCGGGACAGTCCTATGGCTACACCTTC | CASSYPGQSYGYTF | . | TRBJ1-2 | TRBD1 | TRBV6-6
TGCAGCGTTGCGCCGGGTCCGAATCAGCCCCAGCATTTT | CSVAPGPNQPQHF | . | TRBJ1-5 | . | TRBV29-1
TGTGCCAGCAGCTTAATTAGTACTGAAGCTTTCTTT | CASSLISTEAFF | few | TRBJ1-1 | . | TRBV7-9
TGTGCCAGCCTCGAGAGGCCGAACACTGAAGCTTTCTTT | CASLERPNTEAFF | . | TRBJ1-1 | . | TRBV6-5
TGTGCCAGCAGCTTACCGGGACTAGAAGAGACCCAGTACTTC | CASSLPGLEETQYF | . | TRBJ2-5 | TRBD2 | TRBV7-6
TGTGCCAGCAGCGCACTAGCGGGGGATAACAATGAGCAGTTCTTC | CASSALAGDNNEQFF | . | TRBJ2-1 | TRBD2 | TRBV9
TGTGCCAGCAGCTCCACAGGGGAAGGTATCCAAAAACTGTTTTTT | CASSSTGEGIQKLFF | . | TRBJ1-4 | TRBD1 | TRBV7-9
TGTGCCAGCAGCCAAGGGACGATAGGGGGCTACGAGCAGTACTTC | CASSQGTIGGYEQYF | . | TRBJ2-7 | . | TRBV4-2
TGTGCCAGCAGTCCAAGCAGGGGGCGTAGGTCGGATGAAAAACTGTTTTTT | CASSPSRGRRSDEKLFF | . | TRBJ1-4 | TRBD1 | TRBV7-8
TGTGCCATCAGGGGCGACCGCGGAAAACTGTTTTTT | CAIRGDRGKLFF | . | TRBJ1-4 | . | TRBV10-3
TGCGCCAGCAGTTTGACAGGGGAGACTGAAGCTTTCTTT | CASSLTGETEAFF | few | TRBJ1-1 | TRBD1 | TRBV5-1
TGTGCCAGCAGCTTAGTTTCCAGTTTGGGATTAGAGACCCAGTACTTC | CASSLVSSLGLETQYF | . | TRBJ2-5 | . | TRBV7-2
TGTGCCAGCTCATACGGTGTCTCTGGAAACACCATATATTTT | CASSYGVSGNTIYF | . | TRBJ1-3 | . | TRBV18
TGTGCCATCACACTGGGGCAGGGATACTCCTACGAGCAGTACTTC | CAITLGQGYSYEQYF | . | TRBJ2-7 | . | TRBV10-3
TGTGCCAGCAGTCCGGACAGAGAGCAGTACTTC | CASSPDREQYF | . | TRBJ2-7 | . | TRBV28